A single sample is the source of the 9 T cell receptor beta chains below, sequenced in a study of early T cells in non-severe SARS-CoV-2 infection. MiXCR, applied by TCRdb to the 5' RACE reads, yields one record per CDR3 protein. The sample shows around 58,000 distinct CDR3 sequences, roughly 5% of them seen only once. Sequenced sample: whole blood. The receptor source for this set is an adult who was a healthcare worker with PCR-confirmed SARS-CoV-2 infection or an uninfected control (not recorded which).

There are many counts of this clonotype. The V and J genes are TRBV5-6 and TRBJ1-5; no clear D gene. Trimming shortened V by 3 bases and J by 3 bases, and 10 bases separated the two germline ends. The CDR3 runs to 14 residues. Germline V CDR1 and CDR2: SGHDT, YYEEEE. The CDR3 loop is CASSSSGYNQPQHF. In DNA form, the CDR3 reads TGTGCCAGCAGCTCCTCGGGATACAATCAGCCCCAGCATTTT.

There are many counts of this clonotype. The chain combines TRBV12-3 or TRBV12-4 with TRBJ2-2; no reliable D call. The CDR3 covers 13 residues. V lost 8 bases, J lost 2 bases, and 9 bases lay in between. The chain's CDR3 is CASRARNTGELFF. DNA of the CDR3: TGTGCCAGCCGAGCGCGAAACACCGGGGAGCTGTTTTTT.

The sample holds many counts of this clonotype. The V call is TRBV12-3 or TRBV12-4, the J call TRBJ2-3; tentative D call: TRBD2 (6 bases). Deletions cut 6 bases from V and 6 bases from J, with 16 bases between. The CDR3 has 14 amino acids. The DNA of the CDR3 is TGTGCCAGCAGGGTTCAGCTGGGACTTGATACGCAGTATTTT. Protein product: CASRVQLGLDTQYF.

This clonotype was found many times. CDR3 in amino acids: CASSLYRQGYNEQFF. In nucleotides, the CDR3 is TGTGCCAGCAGTTTATATAGACAGGGCTACAATGAGCAGTTCTTC. This chain joins TRBV27 and TRBJ2-1; 7 bases fit TRBD1. The CDR3 is 15 residues long. V gave up 1 base and J gave up 3 bases; unmatched junction bases: 3. Germline values: CDR1 MNHEY, CDR2 SMNVEV (reference sequence).

This chain links TRBV20-1 with TRBJ2-7; 8 positions agree with TRBD2. Germline CDR1 reads DFQATT; CDR2 reads SNEGSKA (reference sequence). After removal of 4 bases from V and 0 bases from J, the junction contained 2 bases not matched to a gene. The length of the CDR3 is 13 residues. CDR3 region: CSATGGSSYEQYF. The CDR3 DNA sequence: TGCAGTGCTACGGGGGGGAGCTCCTACGAGCAGTACTTC.

This clonotype has a count of ten or more. CDR3 sequence: CAISVDSRGEKLFF. The CDR3 DNA is TGTGCCATCAGTGTCGACAGCCGGGGGGAAAAACTGTTTTTT. The rearrangement uses TRBV10-3 and TRBJ1-4, with a tentative D call TRBD1 (5 bases). The ends were cut back, 4 bases at V and 8 bases at J, with 14 bases in the middle. This CDR3 has 14 amino acids. Germline V gives CDR1 ENHRY, CDR2 SYGVKD.

This clonotype was observed at least ten times. The genes are TRBV4-3 and TRBJ2-3; no definite D call. The CDR3 runs to 13 residues. From germline, CDR1 is LGHNA and CDR2 YSLEER. V dropped 2 bases and J dropped 4 bases, with 7 bases sitting between them. CDR3 sequence (DNA): TGCGCCAGCAGCCAAAGAGTCTCAGATACGCAGTATTTT. Amino acid sequence: CASSQRVSDTQYF.

This clonotype has at least ten counts. This chain joins TRBV6-5 and TRBJ2-7; D is perhaps TRBD1 (7 bases). CDR3 length: 13 amino acids. CDR1 is MNHEY and CDR2 is SVGAGI in the germline V gene. V lost 6 bases to trimming and J lost 5 bases, with 14 bases between them. The CDR3 reads CASSRQGGHEQYF. The CDR3 DNA reads as TGTGCCAGCAGCCGACAGGGAGGCCACGAGCAGTACTTC.

A few counts support this clonotype. The J gene is TRBJ2-6, the V gene TRBV29-1; D is unclear. In germline, CDR1 is SQVTM, CDR2 ANQGSEA. V lost 3 bases and J lost 1, with 4 bases in between. The CDR3 extends over 13 amino acids. CDR3: CSVDPSGANVLTF. In DNA form, the CDR3 reads TGCAGCGTTGATCCGTCTGGGGCCAACGTCCTGACTTTC.